These 22 T cell receptor beta chains originate from one sample sequenced in a study of technical replicates of blood from a few donors. The table came from immunoSEQ multiplex PCR; TCRdb's copy has only in-frame clones and leaves some out. Here the sample spans about 59,000 clones, just under 95% being singletons. The sequencing input was PBMCs. The receptors were sampled from a human donor in good health. Some clones in this sample may be carry-over from other donors' samples.

The rearrangement links TRBV30 to TRBJ1-6, with D possibly TRBD1 on 6 matching bases. The CDR3 spans 14 residues. V was trimmed by 4 bases and J by 10 bases, leaving 17 bases between them. CDR1 is GTSNPN and CDR2 is SVGIG in the germline V gene (reference sequence). The CDR3: CAWNWSGARSPLHF. The CDR3 nucleotides read TGTGCCTGGAACTGGTCAGGGGCAAGGTCACCCCTCCACTTT.

The chain employs TRBV6-6 and TRBJ2-7, with TRBD1 matching over 7 bases. This CDR3 region has 11 residues. Losses at the gene ends were 2 bases for V and 10 bases for J; bases not matched to a gene: 2. Per germline, CDR1 MNHNY and CDR2 SVGAGI (reference sequence). The CDR3 here is CASSYRDSQYF. The CDR3 DNA sequence: TGTGCCAGCAGTTACCGGGACAGCCAGTACTTC.

The rearrangement links TRBV5-4 to TRBJ2-2; D may be TRBD1 (6 bases). CDR1 is SGHNT and CDR2 is YYREEE in the germline V gene (reference sequence). The CDR3 has 15 amino acids. The ends were cut back, 3 bases at V and 2 bases at J, with 11 bases in the middle. CDR3 DNA sequence: TGTGCCAGCAGCTGGTCCAGGGGTAACACCGGGGAGCTGTTTTTT. Encoded protein: CASSWSRGNTGELFF.

The gene calls are TRBV5-1 and TRBJ2-3; TRBD2 matches 13 bases. The ends lost 3 bases at V and 2 bases at J; junction bases unmatched: 6. Germline V gene lookup returns CDR1 SGHRS and CDR2 YFSETQ. The CDR3 is 17 residues long. The CDR3 nucleotides read TGCGCCAGCAGCTCCCGACTAGCGGGAGGTTTCACAGATACGCAGTATTTT. It translates to CASSSRLAGGFTDTQYF.

The chain is built from TRBV4-1 and TRBJ2-7, with 7 bases aligning to TRBD1. Germline V gene data show CDR1 as MGHRA and CDR2 as YSYEKL. The V and J ends lost 3 bases and 3 bases, in that order; junction bases with no gene match: 8. The CDR3 contains 15 residues. The CDR3 here is CASSQNRDSLYEQYF. In DNA form, the CDR3 reads TGCGCCAGCAGCCAGAACCGGGACAGTCTCTACGAGCAGTACTTC.

The chain is built from TRBV9 and TRBJ1-2; possible D gene TRBD1, 6 bases. The CDR3 is 14 residues long. Germline V CDR1 and CDR2: SGDLS, YYNGEE. Trimming shortened V by 4 bases and J by 3 bases, and 13 bases separated the two germline ends. In DNA, the CDR3 is TGTGCCAGCAGCTACAGGGTGCAAGACTATGGCTACACCTTC. This sequence encodes CASSYRVQDYGYTF.

The rearrangement joins TRBV6-5 to TRBJ1-2; tentatively, D is TRBD1 (6 bases). This CDR3 has 15 amino acids. Trimming removed 1 base at V and 5 bases at J, with 14 bases between. Germline values: CDR1 MNHEY, CDR2 SVGAGI. The CDR3: CASSYFPGVRYGYTF. In DNA, the CDR3 is TGTGCCAGCAGTTACTTCCCAGGGGTACGTTATGGCTACACCTTC.

There are a few counts of this clone. J is TRBJ2-5 and V is TRBV6-1, with 7 bases that match TRBD2. The V segment lost 2 bases and the J segment 3 bases; nucleotides outside the gene matches: 6. The CDR3 length is 15 residues. Germline loops: CDR1 MNHNS, CDR2 SASEGT. The CDR3 bases are TGTGCCAGCAGTGAACTGTGGCGGGGGAAAGAGACCCAGTACTTC. Translation: CASSELWRGKETQYF.

The V and J genes are TRBV9 and TRBJ2-1; TRBD2 might be the D (6 bases). Germline V gene data show CDR1 as SGDLS and CDR2 as YYNGEE. Trimming pared 0 bases from V and 4 bases from J, leaving 17 bases between. The CDR3 loop spans 17 amino acids. In nucleotides, the CDR3 is TGTGCCAGCAGCGTAGAGGGAAGTAGCGGCCTATACAATGAGCAGTTCTTC. Translation: CASSVEGSSGLYNEQFF.

The V and J genes are TRBV4-1 and TRBJ2-3, with 7 positions matching TRBD2. The CDR3 is made up of 16 amino acids. The germline V gene encodes CDR1 MGHRA and CDR2 YSYEKL. Trimming took 0 bases from V and 2 from J; bases not matched to a gene: 5. In nucleotides, the CDR3 is TGCGCCAGCAGCCAAGATCCAGCGGGGCCCACAGATACGCAGTATTTT. Translating gives CASSQDPAGPTDTQYF.

This clone has only one observation. V gene TRBV5-8 combines with J gene TRBJ2-3; 9 bases agree with TRBD1. Germline V gives CDR1 SGHTS, CDR2 YDEGEE. J was trimmed by 4 bases and V by 4 bases; bases with no gene match: 4. The CDR3 loop spans 14 amino acids. CDR3 loop: CASSPGQGSDTQYF. The CDR3 DNA sequence: TGTGCCAGCAGCCCCGGACAGGGGTCAGATACGCAGTATTTT. The full variable domain, rest sourced from reference TRBV5-8 and TRBJ2-3, is EAGVTQSPTHLIKTRGQQATLRCSPISGHTSVYWYQQALGLGLQFLLWYDEGEERNRGNFPPRFSGRQFPNYSSELNVNALELEDSALYLCASSPGQGSDTQYFGPGTRLTVL.

The V gene is TRBV19, the J gene TRBJ1-6, with D unclear. The CDR3 spans 14 residues. V was clipped by 7 bases and J by 6 bases, with 13 bases between them. Germline-derived CDR1 and CDR2 are LNHDA and SQIVND (reference sequence). CDR3 nucleotides: TGTGCCAGTACCGCGGGAAGTTTTAATTCACCCCTCCACTTT. Protein sequence: CASTAGSFNSPLHF.

The chain uses TRBV6-5 and TRBJ1-1, with 7 bases that match TRBD1. CDR1 and CDR2 (germline): MNHEY, SVGAGI. The CDR3 totals 14 residues. V gave up 2 bases and J gave up 2 bases; unmatched junction bases: 2. CDR3 DNA sequence: TGTGCCAGCAGTTACCGACAGGGTAACACTGAAGCTTTCTTT. Its translation: CASSYRQGNTEAFF.

The V and J genes are TRBV10-3 and TRBJ2-1; TRBD2 agrees at 11 bases. V shed 8 bases and J 4 bases; nucleotides not matched to a gene: 7. This CDR3 has 15 amino acids. Germline CDR1 ENHRY, CDR2 SYGVKD. This CDR3 reads CAIRPGTSGYNEQFF. The CDR3 DNA reads as TGTGCCATCCGACCCGGGACTAGCGGATACAATGAGCAGTTCTTC.

The chain couples TRBV2 to TRBJ1-5, with D perhaps matching TRBD1 (6 bases). Trimming removed 3 bases at V and 9 bases at J, with 12 bases between. The length of the CDR3 is 13 residues. The germline V gene has CDR1 SNHLY and CDR2 FYNNEI. The CDR3 reads CASSERGWGPQHF. Here the CDR3 DNA reads TGTGCCAGCAGTGAGAGGGGGTGGGGGCCCCAGCATTTT. The variable domain in full, completed from reference TRBV2 and TRBJ1-5, reads EPEVTQTPSHQVTQMGQEVILRCVPISNHLYFYWYRQILGQKVEFLVSFYNNEISEKSEIFDDQFSVERPDGSNFTLKIRSTKLEDSAMYFCASSERGWGPQHFGDGTRLSIL.

The chain links TRBV6-6 to TRBJ1-1; D is ambiguous. With 7 bases removed from V and 0 bases from J, the gap between germline ends came to 12 bases. The germline gives CDR1 MNHNY, CDR2 SVGAGI (reference sequence). The CDR3 is 14 amino acids. CDR3 amino acids: CASKREALNTEAFF. The CDR3 bases are TGTGCCAGCAAAAGGGAGGCGTTGAACACTGAAGCTTTCTTT.

This chain connects TRBV2 to TRBJ2-1; D possibly corresponds to TRBD1 (5 bases). This CDR3 spans 14 amino acids. The ends were cut back, 6 bases at V and 8 bases at J, with 17 bases in the middle. The germline V gene has CDR1 SNHLY and CDR2 FYNNEI. The CDR3 spells CASRRQIGSDEQFF. The CDR3 bases are TGTGCCAGCAGGCGACAGATCGGGTCAGATGAGCAGTTCTTC.

The chain is built from TRBV6-1 and TRBJ1-5; TRBD1 is a possible D gene (5 bases). The V end was cut by 3 bases, the J end by 4 bases, with 10 bases between. This CDR3 is built from 14 residues. From germline, CDR1 is MNHNS and CDR2 SASEGT. The CDR3 loop is CASSEWGGNQPQHF. In nucleotides, the CDR3 is TGTGCCAGCAGTGAGTGGGGGGGAAATCAGCCCCAGCATTTT.

The chain uses TRBV6-5 and TRBJ2-7, with D unclear. The CDR3 has 13 residues. V was pared by 7 bases and J by 2 bases, with 12 bases between. The germline V gene encodes CDR1 MNHEY and CDR2 SVGAGI. The CDR3 nucleotides are TGTGCCAGCATTCACCCTGCTACCTACGAGCAGTACTTC. Protein sequence: CASIHPATYEQYF.

CDR3 in amino acids: CASSVPGGGNGYTF. The CDR3 region has the DNA TGTGCCAGCAGCGTCCCCGGGGGGGGGAATGGCTACACCTTC. J is TRBJ1-2 and V is TRBV9; tentatively, D is TRBD1 (5 bases). This CDR3 has 14 amino acids. The V gene's germline CDR1 is SGDLS and CDR2 YYNGEE. The V gene lost 2 bases and the J gene lost 6 bases, with 14 bases spanning the gap.

The CDR3, as DNA: TGCGCCAGCAGAAGACCGGGACCACTGGGGGGGACCCCACTTTTCTACGAGCAGTACTTC. Translated, it gives CASRRPGPLGGTPLFYEQYF. The chain uses TRBV23-1 and TRBJ2-7; TRBD2 matches 7 bases. TRBV23-1 is labeled an ORF, and its function is uncertain. The CDR3 consists of 20 residues. J was trimmed by 3 bases and V by 6 bases; bases with no gene match: 26.

The J gene is TRBJ2-3, the V gene TRBV27; 15 bases line up with TRBD2. With 6 bases clipped from V and 0 bases from J, the junction kept 13 bases outside the gene matches. The CDR3 covers 20 residues. CDR1 and CDR2 from the germline V gene are MNHEY and SMNVEV (reference sequence). CDR3 sequence reads: CASSLLLGTSGRPSTDTQYF. CDR3 coding DNA: TGTGCCAGCAGCCTTCTCCTGGGGACTAGCGGGAGGCCCAGCACAGATACGCAGTATTTT.